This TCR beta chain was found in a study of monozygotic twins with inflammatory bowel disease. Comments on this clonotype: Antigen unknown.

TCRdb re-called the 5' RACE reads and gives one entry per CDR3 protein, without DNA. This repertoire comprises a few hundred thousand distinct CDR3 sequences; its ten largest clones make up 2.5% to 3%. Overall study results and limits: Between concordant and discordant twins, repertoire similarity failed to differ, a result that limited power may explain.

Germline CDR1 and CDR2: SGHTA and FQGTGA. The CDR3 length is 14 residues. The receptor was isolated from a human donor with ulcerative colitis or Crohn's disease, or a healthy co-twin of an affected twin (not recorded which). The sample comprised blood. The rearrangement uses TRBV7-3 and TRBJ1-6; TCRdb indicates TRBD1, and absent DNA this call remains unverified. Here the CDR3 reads CASSPGPTKAPLHF.